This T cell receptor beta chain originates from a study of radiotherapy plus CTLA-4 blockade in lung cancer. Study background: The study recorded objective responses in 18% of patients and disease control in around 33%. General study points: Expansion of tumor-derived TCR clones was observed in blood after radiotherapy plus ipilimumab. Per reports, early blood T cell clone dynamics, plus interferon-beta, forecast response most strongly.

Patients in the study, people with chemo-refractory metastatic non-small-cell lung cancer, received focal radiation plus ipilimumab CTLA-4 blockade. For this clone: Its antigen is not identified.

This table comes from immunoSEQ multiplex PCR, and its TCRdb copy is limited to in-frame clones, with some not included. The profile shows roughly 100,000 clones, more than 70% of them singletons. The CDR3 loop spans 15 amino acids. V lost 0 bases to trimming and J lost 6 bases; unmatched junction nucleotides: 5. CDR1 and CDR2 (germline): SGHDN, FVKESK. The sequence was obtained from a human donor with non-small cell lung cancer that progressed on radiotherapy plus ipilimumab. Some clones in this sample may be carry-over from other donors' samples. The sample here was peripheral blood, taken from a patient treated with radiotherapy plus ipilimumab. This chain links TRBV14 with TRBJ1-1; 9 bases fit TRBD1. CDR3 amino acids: CASSQDLQGAAEAFF. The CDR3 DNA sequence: TGTGCCAGCAGCCAAGATCTACAGGGGGCCGCTGAAGCTTTCTTT. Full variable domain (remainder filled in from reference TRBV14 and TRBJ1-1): EAGVTQFPSHSVIEKGQTVTLRCDPISGHDNLYWYRRVMGKEIKFLLHFVKESKQDESGMPNNRFLAERTGGTYSTLKVQPAELEDSGVYFCASSQDLQGAAEAFFGQGTRLTVV.